Each of the 13 T cell receptor beta chains below was sequenced from the same sample in a study of cytomegalovirus exposure and HLA in healthy donors. Amplification used 60 Vbeta primers and 13 Jbeta primers. Only in-frame clones appear in the TCRdb table, and some are missing; sequencing was by immunoSEQ multiplex PCR. The table includes roughly 110,000 clones, 70% to 75% detected once. The sample was PBMCs. Source of these receptors: a female donor in good health and CMV-seronegative.

J is TRBJ1-1 and V is TRBV30, with TRBD1 as a possible D gene (5 bases). The V gene's germline CDR1 is GTSNPN and CDR2 SVGIG (reference sequence). Trimming took 5 bases from V and 12 from J, leaving 16 bases between them. The CDR3 loop spans 11 amino acids. The CDR3 DNA follows: TGTGCCTGGGGAGACAGTAGAATGACTTTCTTT. It specifies CAWGDSRMTFF.

V and J are TRBV9 and TRBJ2-5; the match to TRBD2 covers 12 bases. The CDR3 consists of 16 residues. Germline lookup yields CDR1 SGDLS and CDR2 YYNGEE. J lost 5 bases, V lost 3 bases, and 8 bases had no gene match. CDR3 sequence (DNA): TGTGCCAGCAGCGCCCGACTAGCGGGAGTCGGGGAGACCCAGTACTTC. Amino acid sequence: CASSARLAGVGETQYF. Full variable domain (outside the CDR3, taken from reference TRBV9 and TRBJ2-5): DSGVTQTPKHLITATGQRVTLRCSPRSGDLSVYWYQQSLDQGLQFLIQYYNGEERAKGNILERFSAQQFPDLHSELNLSSLELGDSALYFCASSARLAGVGETQYFGPGTRLLVL.

The V gene is TRBV19, the J gene TRBJ1-2; D is uncertain. Trimming pared 4 bases from V and 4 bases from J, leaving 16 bases between. CDR1 is LNHDA and CDR2 is SQIVND in the germline V gene (reference sequence). The CDR3 has 15 amino acids. CDR3 loop: CASSTQIAGGYGYTF. CDR3 coding DNA: TGTGCCAGTAGTACCCAAATAGCTGGTGGCTATGGCTACACCTTC.

CDR3: CASSAPDSRGNQPQHF. CDR3 bases: TGTGCCAGCAGTGCCCCTGACTCCCGGGGCAATCAGCCCCAGCATTTT. The chain combines TRBV6-1 with TRBJ1-5; D not certain. Looked up from germline, CDR1 is MNHNS and CDR2 is SASEGT. V was cut by 4 bases and J by 2 bases, with 15 bases left in between. The CDR3 spans 16 residues.

The chain joins TRBV5-5 to TRBJ2-7, with 7 nucleotides matching TRBD1. CDR1 and CDR2 from the germline V gene are SGHKS and YYEKEE (reference sequence). The CDR3 has 16 residues. The ends lost 1 base at V and 2 bases at J; junction bases unmatched: 9. The CDR3 DNA follows: TGTGCCAGCAGCTTGATCCTACGGACAGGTCCCTACGAGCAGTACTTC. Its translation is CASSLILRTGPYEQYF. Based on the CDR3 plus reference TRBV5-5 and TRBJ2-7, the full variable domain is DAGVTQSPTHLIKTRGQQVTLRCSPISGHKSVSWYQQVLGQGPQFIFQYYEKEERGRGNFPDRFSARQFPNYSSELNVNALLLGDSALYLCASSLILRTGPYEQYFGPGTRLTVT.

This clone was detected only a few times. At the DNA level, this CDR3 is encoded by other sequences in the same sample as well. The chain employs TRBV7-8 and TRBJ2-7; a possible D gene is TRBD2 (6 bases). The CDR3 contains 13 residues. V lost 1 base and J 3 bases, leaving 7 bases between the germline ends. Germline-derived CDR1 and CDR2 are SGHVS and FQNEAQ. CDR3 region: CASSLVGGYEQYF. The CDR3 nucleotides are TGTGCCAGCAGCTTAGTGGGGGGCTACGAGCAGTACTTC.

The V call is TRBV5-1, the J call TRBJ1-1; 8 nucleotides match TRBD1. CDR1 is SGHRS and CDR2 is YFSETQ in the germline V gene. V shed 4 bases and J 4 bases; nucleotides not matched to a gene: 9. There are 15 residues in the CDR3. CDR3 amino acids: CASSPGRQGATEAFF. The CDR3 DNA is TGCGCCAGCAGCCCGGGGCGGCAGGGGGCCACTGAAGCTTTCTTT.

This CDR3 reads CASRGQDNQPQHF. CDR3 coding DNA: TGTGCCAGCAGAGGACAGGACAATCAGCCCCAGCATTTT. The chain links TRBV9 to TRBJ1-5; the match to TRBD1 covers 7 bases. J lost 3 bases, V lost 5 bases, and 2 bases had no gene match. The CDR3 is 13 residues long. From germline, CDR1 is SGDLS and CDR2 YYNGEE.

This clone was seen a handful of times. The chain carries TRBV5-1 and TRBJ2-2, with D possibly TRBD1 on 6 matching bases. Trimming stripped 1 base from V and 7 bases from J, with 17 bases between. Germline CDR1 and CDR2: SGHRS and YFSETQ. CDR3 length: 16 amino acids. The CDR3 is CASSLNSGAIGGELFF. The CDR3, as DNA: TGCGCCAGCAGCTTGAATTCAGGGGCAATTGGCGGGGAGCTGTTTTTT.

The table lists this clone with a few counts. This sample includes further DNA sequences coding for the same CDR3. The chain is built from TRBV10-3 and TRBJ1-5; TRBD1 is a possible D gene (5 bases). The CDR3 totals 13 residues. Germline-derived CDR1 and CDR2 are ENHRY and SYGVKD. V was trimmed by 9 bases and J by 4 bases, leaving 13 bases between them. The CDR3 region is CAISGSSNQPQHF. The CDR3 DNA reads as TGTGCCATTTCAGGGTCTTCGAATCAGCCCCAGCATTTT.

This rearrangement joins TRBV11-3 to TRBJ2-1, with D possibly being TRBD2 (5 bases). The germline gives CDR1 SGHNT, CDR2 YENEEA. This CDR3 is 17 amino acids long. Trimming removed 6 bases from V and 0 bases from J, with 18 bases in between. CDR3 protein: CASSVMNMGSSYNEQFF. The CDR3 bases are TGTGCCAGCAGTGTCATGAATATGGGGAGCTCCTACAATGAGCAGTTCTTC.

CDR3 amino acids: CASSPLWGDEQYF. Here the CDR3 DNA reads TGTGCCAGCTCACCACTCTGGGGGGACGAGCAGTACTTC. The V and J genes are TRBV18 and TRBJ2-7; D is possibly TRBD2 (6 bases). V was shortened by 1 base and J by 5 bases, with 9 bases between the two germline ends. The CDR3 length is 13 residues. Germline CDR1 is KGHSH and CDR2 is LQKENI.

The chain links TRBV20-1 to TRBJ1-2, with TRBD1 as a possible D gene (5 bases). V lost 3 bases to trimming and J lost 7 bases, with 9 bases between them. Germline V gives CDR1 DFQATT, CDR2 SNEGSKA (reference sequence). The CDR3 covers 11 residues. In DNA form, the CDR3 reads TGCAGTGCTAGTGACAGTGGTGGCTACACCTTC. This codes for CSASDSGGYTF.